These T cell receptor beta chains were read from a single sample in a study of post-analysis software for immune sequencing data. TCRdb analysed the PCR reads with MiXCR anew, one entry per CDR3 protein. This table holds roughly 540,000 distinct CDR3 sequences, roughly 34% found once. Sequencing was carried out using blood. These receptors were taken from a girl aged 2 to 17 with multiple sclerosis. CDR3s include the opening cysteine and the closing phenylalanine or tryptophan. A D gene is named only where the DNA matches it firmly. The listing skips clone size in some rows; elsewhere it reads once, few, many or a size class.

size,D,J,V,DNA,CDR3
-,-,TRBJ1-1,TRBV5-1,TGCGCCAGCAGCTTGGTTTGGGGTCCTGAAGCTTTCTTT,CASSLVWGPEAFF
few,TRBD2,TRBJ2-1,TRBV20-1,TGCAGTGCTAGATCCGCCTGGACTAGCGGGGGGACCAATGAGCAGTTCTTC,CSARSAWTSGGTNEQFF
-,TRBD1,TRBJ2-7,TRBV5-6,TGTGCCAGCAGCTTGGGGTTTTGGGACAGACACAGCTCCTACGAGCAGTACTTC,CASSLGFWDRHSSYEQYF
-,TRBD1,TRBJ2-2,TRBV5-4,TGTGCCAGCAGCTTGGAGAGGGGGCGTCTCGGGGAGCTGTTTTTT,CASSLERGRLGELFF
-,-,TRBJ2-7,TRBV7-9,TGTGCCAGCAGCTGGGTGACAGCCCTCTCCTACGAGCAGTACTTC,CASSWVTALSYEQYF
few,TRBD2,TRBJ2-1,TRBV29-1,TGCAGCGTTGTAACTAGCGGGTACCATGAGCAGTTCTTC,CSVVTSGYHEQFF
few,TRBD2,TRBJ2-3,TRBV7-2,TGTGCCAGCAGCCACCAATTAGCGGGGGGCAAAGATACGCAGTATTTT,CASSHQLAGGKDTQYF
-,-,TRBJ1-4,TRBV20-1,TGCAGTGCTAAAAGCCCTGAAAAACTGTTTTTT,CSAKSPEKLFF
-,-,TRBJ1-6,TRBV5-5,TGTGCCAGCAGCAACGGACAGTGGGATAATTCACCCCTCCACTTT,CASSNGQWDNSPLHF
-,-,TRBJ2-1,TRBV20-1,TGCAGTGCTAGTAGCCGGGATGAGCAGTTCTTC,CSASSRDEQFF
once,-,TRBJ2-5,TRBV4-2,TGTGCCAGCAGCCAAGATAGGGTCAGGGGAAGTAGGGAGACCCAGTACTTC,CASSQDRVRGSRETQYF
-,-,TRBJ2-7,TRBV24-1,TGTGCCATCAGTGAGACAGGACAAGGAGGAGAGCAGTACTTC,CAISETGQGGEQYF
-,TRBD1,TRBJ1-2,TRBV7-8,TGTGCCAGCAGCTCGGGACAGGCCAACTTCTATGGCTACACCTTC,CASSSGQANFYGYTF
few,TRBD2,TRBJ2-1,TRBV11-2,TGTGCCAGCAGCTTGGCGCGGGGGGGTAGGCAGTTCTTC,CASSLARGGRQFF
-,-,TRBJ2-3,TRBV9,TGTGCCAGCAGCGTAGGGCCGGTGGGCACAGATACGCAGTATTTT,CASSVGPVGTDTQYF
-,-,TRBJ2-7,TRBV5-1,TGCGCCAGCAGGGGCGACTATTACGAGCAGTACTTC,CASRGDYYEQYF
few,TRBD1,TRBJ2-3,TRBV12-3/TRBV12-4,TGTGCCAGCAGCACAGGGGAGAGGTCAGATACGCAGTATTTT,CASSTGERSDTQYF